This paragraph covers one T cell receptor (beta chain) sequence. Its antigen is still unknown. Per-base qualities were not stored, and no clone one base away is much larger. The method was 5' RACE. TCRdb names Illumina HiSeq 2500 as the instrument used. A second PCR of about 6 to 11 cycles was run with a J-beta primer mix and a sample-barcoded 5' primer. A unique molecular identifier was introduced onto each TCR beta cDNA molecule by a template-switch 5' adaptor carrying 12 random nucleotides. Each sample yielded at least 2.5 million CDR3-containing paired-end reads. First-strand cDNA was synthesized from all RNA with the Mint cDNA synthesis kit, primed by a TRBC-specific oligonucleotide. Following uracil-DNA glycosylase treatment, a first 18-cycle PCR with universal primers M1SS and BC2_uni_R was performed on all cDNA. On the authors' methods: For normalization, 1 million high-quality reads were randomly selected from each sample, with every read carrying a distinct molecular identifier. Reads sharing molecular identifiers were discarded rather than binned into consensus sequences. MiTCR, run with a Q25 quality threshold and the strictest error-elimination algorithm, handled CDR3 identification, clonotype clustering and error correction. A nonparametric unseen species model with Euler transformation was used to estimate a lower bound on total TCR beta diversity. TCRdb trimmed public reads at Q25 via fastp, called clones via MiXCR and kept in-frame beta chains. Entries that share a CDR3 protein sequence are merged under the most common genes and DNA. In this record, the V and J calls reflect TCRdb's handling and not the investigators' own analysis. Within this sample are over 1.5 million distinct CDR3 sequences, with just under 50% of them counted one time only. Less than 2.5% of the sample rests with the top ten.

The sample is drawn from a study of blood T cells in healthy people across ages (dated by TCRdb to about 2015). In the study overall: In model experiments, roughly one uniquely barcoded TCR beta cDNA molecule per two T cells was captured by template switching. The donors were divided into four age groups: young (average 16 years), middle-aged (about 40), aged (about 62) and long-lived (82). Using the same blood draw, the study looked at two additional independent replicas of 1 million unique cDNA reads for two donors, one aged 18 to 29 and the other aged 80 or older. Using deep sequencing normalized with unique cDNA molecular identifiers, the study measured how TCR beta repertoire diversity changes with age. To avoid experimental bias, donors of different ages were distributed randomly across sequencing lanes. The investigation overall reported the following: Bulk unsorted PBMC profiling prevented conclusive comparison of naive and antigen-experienced compartments. Donor CMV infection status was unknown, potentially confounding age-related changes in expanded clonotypes. Total diversity estimates from one million sequenced T cells were considered lower bounds and underestimates. As age increased, observed TCR beta diversity per million T cells dropped in a roughly linear way, and a significant reduction was already evident by age about 40. The percentage of naive T cells measured by flow cytometry correlated strongly with observed TCR beta diversity. Compared with the aged group, the long-lived group had more naive CD4+ T cells, fewer expanded clones and increased TCR diversity, suggesting age selection.

The approximately 39 donors, aged about 6 to 90 years, were systemically healthy Caucasian individuals from Russia. Each donor gave 9 to 10 milliliters of peripheral blood, collected into EDTA-treated Vacutainer tubes. PBMCs were isolated by Ficoll-Paque density-gradient centrifugation, with at least 6.5 million obtained per sample. Total RNA, at least 5 micrograms per sample, was extracted from PBMCs with Trizol reagent. Naive CD45RAhigh/CD27high T cell percentages were measured by flow cytometry on a PBMC aliquot from every donor. This clonotype was sampled from a woman in her forties in good health. Sequenced material: blood.

The CDR3 has the sequence CASSLTVGSGEQYF. The DNA sequence follows: TGCGCCAGCAGCCTAACGGTGGGGTCGGGCGAGCAGTACTTC. The sequence is built from TRBV4-1 and TRBJ2-5; the D gene assignment is ambiguous. The DNA end is more similar to TRBJ2-7, so the J call may be wrong. CDR1 and CDR2 were assigned from the germline V gene as MGHRA and YSYEKL. The CDR3 holds 14 amino acids from the cysteine to the phenylalanine. The CDR3 DNA has 42 bases and is translated from base 1.